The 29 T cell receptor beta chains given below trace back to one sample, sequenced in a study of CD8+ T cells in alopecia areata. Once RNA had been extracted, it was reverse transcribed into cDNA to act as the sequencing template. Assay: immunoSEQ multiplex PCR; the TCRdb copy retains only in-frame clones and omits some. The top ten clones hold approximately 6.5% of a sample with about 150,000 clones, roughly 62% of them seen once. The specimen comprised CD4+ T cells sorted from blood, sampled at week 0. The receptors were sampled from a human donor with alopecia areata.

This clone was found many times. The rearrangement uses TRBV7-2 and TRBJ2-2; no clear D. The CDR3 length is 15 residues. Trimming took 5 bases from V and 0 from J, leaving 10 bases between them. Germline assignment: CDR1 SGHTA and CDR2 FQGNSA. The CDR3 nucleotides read TGTGCCAGCAGCATAAGCTGGGCGAACACCGGGGAGCTGTTTTTT. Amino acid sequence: CASSISWANTGELFF.

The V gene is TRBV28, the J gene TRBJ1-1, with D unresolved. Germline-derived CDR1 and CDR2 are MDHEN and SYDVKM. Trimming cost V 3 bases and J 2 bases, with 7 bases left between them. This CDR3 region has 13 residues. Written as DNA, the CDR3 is TGTGCCAGCAGTTTGGTAGGAAACACTGAAGCTTTCTTT. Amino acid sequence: CASSLVGNTEAFF.

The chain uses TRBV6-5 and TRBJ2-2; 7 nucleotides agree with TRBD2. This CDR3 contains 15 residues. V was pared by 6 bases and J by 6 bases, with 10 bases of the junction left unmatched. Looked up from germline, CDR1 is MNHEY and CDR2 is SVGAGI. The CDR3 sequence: CASSRRTSTSGELFF. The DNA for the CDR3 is TGTGCCAGCAGCCGCCGGACTAGTACGTCCGGGGAGCTGTTTTTT.

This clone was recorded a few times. The CDR3, as DNA: TGTGCCAGCAGCTTTAGCGGGAGACGGGGAGAGACCCAGTACTTC. It yields the protein CASSFSGRRGETQYF. The chain uses TRBV7-2 and TRBJ2-5; 9 bases fit TRBD2. Germline V gene lookup returns CDR1 SGHTA and CDR2 FQGNSA. The CDR3 sequence is 15 residues long. Trimming cost V 3 bases and J 4 bases; bases outside gene matches: 6.

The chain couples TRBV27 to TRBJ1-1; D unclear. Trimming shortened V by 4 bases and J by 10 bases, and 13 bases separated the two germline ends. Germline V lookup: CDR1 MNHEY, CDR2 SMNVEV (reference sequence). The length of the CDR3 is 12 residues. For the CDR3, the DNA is TGTGCCAGCAGTTCCGCGTCTCTGGGAGCTTTCTTT. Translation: CASSSASLGAFF.

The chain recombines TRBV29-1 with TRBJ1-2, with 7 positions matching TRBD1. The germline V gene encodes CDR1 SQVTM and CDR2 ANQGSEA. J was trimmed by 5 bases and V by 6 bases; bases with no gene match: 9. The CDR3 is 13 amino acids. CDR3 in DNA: TGCAGCGTAGAGAACTTACAGGGGTATGGCTACACCTTC. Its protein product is CSVENLQGYGYTF.

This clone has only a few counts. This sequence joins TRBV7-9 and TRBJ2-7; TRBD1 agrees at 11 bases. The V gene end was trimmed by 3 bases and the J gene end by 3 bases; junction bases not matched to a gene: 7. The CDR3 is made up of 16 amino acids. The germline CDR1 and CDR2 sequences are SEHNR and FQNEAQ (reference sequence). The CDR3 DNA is TGTGCCAGCAGCTTTTTCGGGACAGGGGGGTTCTACGAGCAGTACTTC. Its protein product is CASSFFGTGGFYEQYF.

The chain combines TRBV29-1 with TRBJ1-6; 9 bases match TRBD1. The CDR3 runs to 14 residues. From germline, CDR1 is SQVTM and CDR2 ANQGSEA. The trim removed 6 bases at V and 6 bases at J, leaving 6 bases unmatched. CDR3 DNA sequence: TGCAGCGTACGGGGACAGGGACTTAATTCACCCCTCCACTTT. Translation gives CSVRGQGLNSPLHF.

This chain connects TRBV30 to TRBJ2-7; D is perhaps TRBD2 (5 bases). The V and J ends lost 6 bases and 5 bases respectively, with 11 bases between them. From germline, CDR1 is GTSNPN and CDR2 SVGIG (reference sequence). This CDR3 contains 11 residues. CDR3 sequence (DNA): TGTGCCTGCCGCGTCGGGGACGAGCAGTACTTC. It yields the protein CACRVGDEQYF.

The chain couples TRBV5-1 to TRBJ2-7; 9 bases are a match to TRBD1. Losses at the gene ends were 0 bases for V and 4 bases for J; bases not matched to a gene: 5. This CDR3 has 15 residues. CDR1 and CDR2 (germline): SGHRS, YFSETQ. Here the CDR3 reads CASSLVGTGRYEQYF. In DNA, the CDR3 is TGCGCCAGCAGCTTGGTTGGGACAGGGAGGTACGAGCAGTACTTC.

CDR3 amino acids: CASSLQGADTGELFF. In DNA, the CDR3 is TGCGCCAGCAGCCTCCAGGGGGCCGACACCGGGGAGCTGTTTTTT. The chain couples TRBV5-1 to TRBJ2-2; 8 bases map to TRBD1. V trimming: 4 bases; J trimming: 3 bases; junction bases outside the gene matches: 5. The CDR3 runs to 15 residues. CDR1 and CDR2 (germline): SGHRS, YFSETQ.

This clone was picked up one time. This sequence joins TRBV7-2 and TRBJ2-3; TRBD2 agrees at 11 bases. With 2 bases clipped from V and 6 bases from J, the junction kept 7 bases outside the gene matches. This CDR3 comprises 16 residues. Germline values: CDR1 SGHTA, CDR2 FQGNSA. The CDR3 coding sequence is TGTGCCAGCAGCTTAAAGCTAGCGGGGGGCGCGGATACGCAGTATTTT. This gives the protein CASSLKLAGGADTQYF.

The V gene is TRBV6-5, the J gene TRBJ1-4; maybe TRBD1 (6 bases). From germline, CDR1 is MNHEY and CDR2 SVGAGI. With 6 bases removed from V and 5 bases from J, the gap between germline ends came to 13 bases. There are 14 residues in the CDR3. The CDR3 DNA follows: TGTGCCAGCAGAACACAGGGCCTGAATGAAAAACTGTTTTTT. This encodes CASRTQGLNEKLFF.

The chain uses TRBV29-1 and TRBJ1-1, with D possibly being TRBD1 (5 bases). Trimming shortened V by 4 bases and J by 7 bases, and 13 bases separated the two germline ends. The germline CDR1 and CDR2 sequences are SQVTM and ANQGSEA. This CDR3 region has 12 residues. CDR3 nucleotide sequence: TGCAGCGTTGCAGACAGCCGGCTTGAAGCTTTCTTT. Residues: CSVADSRLEAFF.

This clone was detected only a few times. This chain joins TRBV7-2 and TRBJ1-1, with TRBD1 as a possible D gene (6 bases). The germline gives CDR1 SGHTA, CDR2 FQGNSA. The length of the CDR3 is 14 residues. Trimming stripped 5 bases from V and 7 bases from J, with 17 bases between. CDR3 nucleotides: TGTGCCAGCAGCCGAAACCAGGGGTCCCTTGAAGCTTTCTTT. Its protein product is CASSRNQGSLEAFF.

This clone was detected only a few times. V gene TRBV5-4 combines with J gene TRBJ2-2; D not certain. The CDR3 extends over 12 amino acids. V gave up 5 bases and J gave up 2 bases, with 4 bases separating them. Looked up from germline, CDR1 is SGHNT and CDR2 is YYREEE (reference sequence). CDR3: CASRQNTGELFF. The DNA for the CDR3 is TGTGCCAGCAGACAAAACACCGGGGAGCTGTTTTTT.

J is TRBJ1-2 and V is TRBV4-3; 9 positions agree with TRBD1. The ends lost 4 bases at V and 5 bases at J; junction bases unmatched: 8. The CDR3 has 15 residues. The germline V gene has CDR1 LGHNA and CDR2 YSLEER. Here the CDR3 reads CASSRGTGISYGYTF. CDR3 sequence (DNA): TGCGCCAGCAGCCGAGGGACAGGGATTAGTTATGGCTACACCTTC.

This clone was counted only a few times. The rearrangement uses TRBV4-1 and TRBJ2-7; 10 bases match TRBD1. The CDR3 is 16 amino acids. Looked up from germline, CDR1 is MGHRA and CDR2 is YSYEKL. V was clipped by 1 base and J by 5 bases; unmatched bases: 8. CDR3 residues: CASSQVIRDRGDEQYF. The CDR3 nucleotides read TGCGCCAGCAGCCAAGTCATAAGGGACAGGGGCGACGAGCAGTACTTC.

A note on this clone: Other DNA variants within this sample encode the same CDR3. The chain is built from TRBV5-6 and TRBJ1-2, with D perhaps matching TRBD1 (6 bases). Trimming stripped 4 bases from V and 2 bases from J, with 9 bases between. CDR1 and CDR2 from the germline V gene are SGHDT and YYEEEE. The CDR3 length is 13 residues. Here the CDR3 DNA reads TGTGCCAGCAGCCCGGACAGAAACTATGGCTACACCTTC. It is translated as CASSPDRNYGYTF.

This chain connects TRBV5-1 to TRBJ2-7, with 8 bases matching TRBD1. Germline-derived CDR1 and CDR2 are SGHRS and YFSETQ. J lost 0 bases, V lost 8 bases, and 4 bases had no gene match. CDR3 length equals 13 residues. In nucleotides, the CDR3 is TGCGCCAGTCGGACAGGGAGCTCCTACGAGCAGTACTTC. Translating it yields CASRTGSSYEQYF. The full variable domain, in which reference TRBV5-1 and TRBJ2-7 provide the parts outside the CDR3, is KAGVTQTPRYLIKTRGQQVTLSCSPISGHRSVSWYQQTPGQGLQFLFEYFSETQRNKGNFPGRFSGRQFSNSRSEMNVSTLELGDSALYLCASRTGSSYEQYFGPGTRLTVT.

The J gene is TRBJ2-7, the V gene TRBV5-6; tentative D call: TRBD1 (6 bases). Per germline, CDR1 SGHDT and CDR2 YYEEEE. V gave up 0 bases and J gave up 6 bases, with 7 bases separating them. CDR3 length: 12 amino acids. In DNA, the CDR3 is TGTGCCAGCAGCTTGGGGACAGCCGAGCAGTACTTC. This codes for CASSLGTAEQYF.

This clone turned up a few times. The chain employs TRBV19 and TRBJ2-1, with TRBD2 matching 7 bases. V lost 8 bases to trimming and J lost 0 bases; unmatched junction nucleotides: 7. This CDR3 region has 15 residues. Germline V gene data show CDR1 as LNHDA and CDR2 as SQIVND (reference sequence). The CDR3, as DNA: TGTGCCAGTGGGGGGGAGGCCAACTCCTACAATGAGCAGTTCTTC. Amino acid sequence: CASGGEANSYNEQFF.

The CDR3 reads CASKIRTIQYF. The CDR3 nucleotides are TGTGCCAGCAAGATAAGGACAATCCAGTACTTC. V is TRBV2 and J is TRBJ2-5; a possible D gene is TRBD1 (5 bases). CDR3 size: 11 residues. The V and J ends lost 7 bases and 10 bases respectively, with 13 bases between them. The germline CDR1 and CDR2 sequences are SNHLY and FYNNEI.

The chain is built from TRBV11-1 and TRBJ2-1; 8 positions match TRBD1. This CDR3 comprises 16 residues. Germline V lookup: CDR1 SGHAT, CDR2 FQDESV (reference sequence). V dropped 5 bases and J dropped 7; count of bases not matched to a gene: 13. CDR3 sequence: CASSGTGPGAGNEQFF. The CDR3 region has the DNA TGTGCCAGCAGCGGGACAGGCCCCGGGGCAGGGAATGAGCAGTTCTTC.

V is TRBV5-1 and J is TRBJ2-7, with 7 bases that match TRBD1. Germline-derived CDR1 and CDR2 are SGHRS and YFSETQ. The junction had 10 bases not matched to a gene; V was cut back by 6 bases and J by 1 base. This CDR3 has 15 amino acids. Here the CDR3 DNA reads TGCGCCAGCAAGCCTGTTACAGGGGATTCCTACGAGCAGTACTTC. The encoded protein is CASKPVTGDSYEQYF.

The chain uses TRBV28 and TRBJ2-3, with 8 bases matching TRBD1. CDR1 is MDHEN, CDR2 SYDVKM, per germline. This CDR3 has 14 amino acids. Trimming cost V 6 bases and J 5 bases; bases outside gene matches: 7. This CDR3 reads CASSQPGGGDTQYF. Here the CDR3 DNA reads TGTGCCAGCAGCCAACCAGGGGGCGGAGATACGCAGTATTTT.

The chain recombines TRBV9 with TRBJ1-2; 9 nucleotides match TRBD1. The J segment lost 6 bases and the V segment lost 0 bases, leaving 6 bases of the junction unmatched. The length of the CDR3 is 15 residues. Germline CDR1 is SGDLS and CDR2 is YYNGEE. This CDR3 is CASSVGGQGIDGYTF. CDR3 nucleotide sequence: TGTGCCAGCAGCGTAGGGGGACAGGGAATTGATGGCTACACCTTC. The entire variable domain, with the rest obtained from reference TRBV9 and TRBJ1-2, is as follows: DSGVTQTPKHLITATGQRVTLRCSPRSGDLSVYWYQQSLDQGLQFLIQYYNGEERAKGNILERFSAQQFPDLHSELNLSSLELGDSALYFCASSVGGQGIDGYTFGSGTRLTVV.

As DNA, the CDR3 is TGTGCCAGCAGCCCACAGGGCCCTCTGGGAAACACCATATATTTT. It yields the protein CASSPQGPLGNTIYF. The chain employs TRBV7-2 and TRBJ1-3, with D possibly matching TRBD1 (6 bases). Per germline, CDR1 SGHTA and CDR2 FQGNSA. The V gene lost 5 bases and the J gene lost 4 bases, with 15 bases spanning the gap. CDR3 length equals 15 residues. The full variable domain, rest sourced from reference TRBV7-2 and TRBJ1-3, is GAGVSQSPSNKVTEKGKDVELRCDPISGHTALYWYRQSLGQGLEFLIYFQGNSAPDKSGLPSDRFSAERTGGSVSTLTIQRTQQEDSAVYLCASSPQGPLGNTIYFGEGSWLTVV.

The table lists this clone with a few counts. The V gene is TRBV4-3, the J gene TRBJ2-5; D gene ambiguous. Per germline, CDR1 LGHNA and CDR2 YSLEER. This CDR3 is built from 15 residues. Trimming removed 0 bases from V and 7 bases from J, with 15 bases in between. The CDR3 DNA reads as TGCGCCAGCAGCCAAGAAGTGGCAGTCCAGGCGACCCAGTACTTC. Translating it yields CASSQEVAVQATQYF.